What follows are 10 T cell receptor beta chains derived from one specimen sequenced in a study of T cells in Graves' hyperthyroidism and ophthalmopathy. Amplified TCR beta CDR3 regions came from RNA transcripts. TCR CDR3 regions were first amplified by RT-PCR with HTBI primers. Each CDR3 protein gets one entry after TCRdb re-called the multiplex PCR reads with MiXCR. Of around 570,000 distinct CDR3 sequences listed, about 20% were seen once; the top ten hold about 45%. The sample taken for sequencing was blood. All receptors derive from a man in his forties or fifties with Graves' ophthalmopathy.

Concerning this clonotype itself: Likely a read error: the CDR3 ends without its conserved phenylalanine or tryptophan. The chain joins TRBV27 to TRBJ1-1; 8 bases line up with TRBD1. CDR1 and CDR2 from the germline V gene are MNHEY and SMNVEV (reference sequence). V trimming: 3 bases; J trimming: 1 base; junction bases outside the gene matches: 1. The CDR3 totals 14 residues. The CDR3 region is CASSFRGRNTEAFS. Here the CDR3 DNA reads TGTGCCAGCAGTTTCAGGGGGCGGAACACTGAAGCTTTCTCT.

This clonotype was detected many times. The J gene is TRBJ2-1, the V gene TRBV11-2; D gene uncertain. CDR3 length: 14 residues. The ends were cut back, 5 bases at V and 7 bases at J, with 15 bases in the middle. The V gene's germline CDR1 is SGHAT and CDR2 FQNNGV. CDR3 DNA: TGTGCCAGCAGCCCTACCCTGGCCTCGAATGAGCAGTTCTTC. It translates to CASSPTLASNEQFF. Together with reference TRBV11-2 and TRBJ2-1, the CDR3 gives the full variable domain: EAGVAQSPRYKIIEKRQSVAFWCNPISGHATLYWYQQILGQGPKLLIQFQNNGVVDDSQLPKDRFSAERLKGVDSTLKIQPAKLEDSAVYLCASSPTLASNEQFFGPGTRLTVL.

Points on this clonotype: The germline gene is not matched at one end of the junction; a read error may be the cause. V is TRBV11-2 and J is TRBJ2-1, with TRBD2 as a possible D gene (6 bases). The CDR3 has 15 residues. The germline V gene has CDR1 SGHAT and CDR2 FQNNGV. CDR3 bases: TGCGCCAGCAGCCTCTCTCTAGCGCCGAACGATGAGCAGTTCTTC. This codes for CASSLSLAPNDEQFF.

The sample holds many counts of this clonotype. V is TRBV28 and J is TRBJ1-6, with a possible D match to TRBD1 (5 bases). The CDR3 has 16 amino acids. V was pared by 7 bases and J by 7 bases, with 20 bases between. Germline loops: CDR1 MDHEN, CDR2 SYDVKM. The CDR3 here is CASKAGLGGSNSPLHF. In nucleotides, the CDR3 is TGTGCCAGCAAAGCCGGTTTGGGGGGAAGCAATTCACCCCTCCACTTT.

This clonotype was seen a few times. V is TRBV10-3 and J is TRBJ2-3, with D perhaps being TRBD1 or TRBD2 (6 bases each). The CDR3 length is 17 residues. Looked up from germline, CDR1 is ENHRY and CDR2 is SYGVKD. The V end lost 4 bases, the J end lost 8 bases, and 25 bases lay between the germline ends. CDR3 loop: CAISAEIKTGRGGTQYF. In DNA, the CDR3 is TGTGCCATCAGTGCAGAGATAAAAACAGGGCGGGGTGGTACGCAGTATTTT.

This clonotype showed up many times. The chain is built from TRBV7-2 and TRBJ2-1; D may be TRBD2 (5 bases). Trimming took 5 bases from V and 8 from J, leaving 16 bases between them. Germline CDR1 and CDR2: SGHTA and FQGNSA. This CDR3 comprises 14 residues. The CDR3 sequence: CASSPRGPLDEQFF. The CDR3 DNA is TGTGCCAGCAGCCCCCGCGGGCCGCTGGATGAGCAGTTCTTC.

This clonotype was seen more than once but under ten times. Here the CDR3 reads CASSFRDRLGGYTF. CDR3 DNA: TGTGCCAGCAGCTTTCGGGACAGACTTGGTGGCTACACCTTC. The chain employs TRBV5-4 and TRBJ1-2, with 7 bases matching TRBD1. V dropped 2 bases and J dropped 7; count of bases not matched to a gene: 8. Germline CDR1 reads SGHNT; CDR2 reads YYREEE (reference sequence). This CDR3 spans 14 amino acids. The full variable domain, rest sourced from reference TRBV5-4 and TRBJ1-2, is ETGVTQSPTHLIKTRGQQVTLRCSSQSGHNTVSWYQQALGQGPQFIFQYYREEENGRGNFPPRFSGLQFPNYSSELNVNALELDDSALYLCASSFRDRLGGYTFGSGTRLTVV.

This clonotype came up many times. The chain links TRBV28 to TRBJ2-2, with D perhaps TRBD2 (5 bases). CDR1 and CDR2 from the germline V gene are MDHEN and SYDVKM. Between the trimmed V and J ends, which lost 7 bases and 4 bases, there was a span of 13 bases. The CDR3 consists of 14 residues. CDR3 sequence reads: CASTGLASTGELFF. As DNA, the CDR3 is TGTGCCAGCACTGGGCTAGCTTCCACCGGGGAGCTGTTTTTT. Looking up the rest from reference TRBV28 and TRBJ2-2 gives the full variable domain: DVKVTQSSRYLVKRTGEKVFLECVQDMDHENMFWYRQDPGLGLRLIYFSYDVKMKEKGDIPEGYSVSREKKERFSLILESASTNQTSMYLCASTGLASTGELFFGEGSRLTVL.

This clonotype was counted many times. As DNA, the CDR3 is TGTGCCAGCTCACCTCCAGGGTCCCGGGAGCAGTACTTC. It translates to CASSPPGSREQYF. The V and J genes are TRBV18 and TRBJ2-7; TRBD1 might be the D (5 bases). The V gene's germline CDR1 is KGHSH and CDR2 LQKENI. This CDR3 has 13 residues. Trimming shortened V by 3 bases and J by 7 bases, and 13 bases separated the two germline ends.

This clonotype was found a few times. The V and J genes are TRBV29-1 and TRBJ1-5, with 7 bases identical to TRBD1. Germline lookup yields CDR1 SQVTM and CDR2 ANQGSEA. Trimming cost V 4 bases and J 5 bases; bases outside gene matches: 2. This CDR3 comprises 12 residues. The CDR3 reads CSVAQGDQPQHF. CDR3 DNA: TGCAGCGTTGCCCAGGGGGATCAGCCCCAGCATTTT.